This entry features one TCR beta chain sequence. This record comes from a study of monozygotic twins with inflammatory bowel disease. The germline V gene encodes CDR1 SGHRS and CDR2 YFSETQ. The CDR3 runs 13 residues. Blood samples of about 2.5 ml were drawn from every donor. Amplification used two nested PCRs: around 15 cycles, then 9 cycles, on TCRalpha/TCRbeta cDNA. No DNA is given; TCRdb re-called the 5' RACE reads and lists each CDR3 protein once. This sample contains some 130,000 distinct CDR3 sequences. The V and J genes are TRBV5-1 and TRBJ2-7. This TCR was sampled from a human donor with ulcerative colitis or Crohn's disease, or a healthy co-twin of an affected twin (not recorded which). The specimen sequenced was blood. The CDR3 protein is CASSLDRVGEQYF.